This TCR beta chain was sequenced in a study of blood T cell repertoires in COVID-19. Study at large: The study drew acute and convalescent COVID-19 samples from the United States, Italy and Spain. Sample material is recorded as cDNA or gDNA derived from T cells, B-cell-depleted T cells, or PBMCs.

In the authors' workflow: Counts of nucleated cells, estimated from reference gene primer amplification, were obtained. Some clones are missing from TCRdb's copy, which holds only in-frame ones; the method was immunoSEQ multiplex PCR. The V and J calls and clone size are taken from that table; D and trimming were inferred from the DNA. This repertoire shows over 25,000 clones, 92% found once; its top ten account for more than 2%. CDR3 length equals 14 residues. CDR1 SGHRS and CDR2 YFSETQ come from the germline V gene. V dropped 4 bases and J dropped 6 bases, with 11 bases sitting between them. The source of this sequence is a man aged 45 to 65 with active COVID-19. The rearrangement uses TRBV5-1 and TRBJ1-6; tentatively, D is TRBD1 (5 bases). The material sequenced was peripheral blood. This chain's CDR3 is CASSAGLPNSPLHF. In nucleotides, the CDR3 is TGCGCCAGCAGCGCGGGACTCCCTAATTCACCCCTCCACTTT.